This T cell receptor (beta chain) came from a study of blood T cell repertoires in COVID-19. This clone was seen only once. V shed 8 bases and J 0 bases; nucleotides not matched to a gene: 3. In germline, CDR1 is KGHSY, CDR2 FQNENV. This CDR3 has 14 residues. Only in-frame clones appear in the TCRdb table, and some are missing; sequencing was by immunoSEQ multiplex PCR. The sample consists of some 330,000 clones, 70% to 90% of them appearing once. This TCR was sampled from a man aged 25-40 years who had recovered from COVID-19. The chain has TRBV16 and TRBJ1-3; 8 bases align to TRBD1. Sequencing was performed on PBMCs or T cells enriched from blood (not recorded which). CDR3 DNA: TGTGCCAGCGGGGGACAGGCCTCTGGAAACACCATATATTTT. Encoded protein: CASGGQASGNTIYF.